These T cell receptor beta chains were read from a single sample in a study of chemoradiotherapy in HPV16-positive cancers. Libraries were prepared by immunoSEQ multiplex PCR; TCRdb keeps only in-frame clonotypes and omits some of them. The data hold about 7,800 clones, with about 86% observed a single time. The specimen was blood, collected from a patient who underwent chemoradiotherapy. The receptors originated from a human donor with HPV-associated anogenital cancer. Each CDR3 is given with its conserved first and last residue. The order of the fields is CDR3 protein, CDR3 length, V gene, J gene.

cdr3_aa: CASSFSGGEAYNEQFF
cdr3_length: 16
v_call: TRBV6-7
j_call: TRBJ2-1

cdr3_aa: CASSLEQGREQYF
cdr3_length: 13
v_call: TRBV7-6
j_call: TRBJ2-7

cdr3_aa: CASSVRGPNTEAFF
cdr3_length: 14
v_call: TRBV9
j_call: TRBJ1-1

cdr3_aa: CARRTDDNEKLFF
cdr3_length: 13
v_call: TRBV23-1
j_call: TRBJ1-4

cdr3_aa: CSVSEAFF
cdr3_length: 8
v_call: TRBV29-1
j_call: TRBJ1-1

cdr3_aa: CASHSGQGTDTQYF
cdr3_length: 14
v_call: TRBV19
j_call: TRBJ2-3

cdr3_aa: CASRSGGALVYGYTF
cdr3_length: 15
v_call: TRBV7-9
j_call: TRBJ1-2

cdr3_aa: CASSVDPSGGSSYEQYF
cdr3_length: 17
v_call: TRBV9
j_call: TRBJ2-7

cdr3_aa: CASSDSTSGGAEQFF
cdr3_length: 15
v_call: TRBV6-4
j_call: TRBJ2-1

cdr3_aa: CASSLWKGSLDQPQHF
cdr3_length: 16
v_call: TRBV5-5
j_call: TRBJ1-5

cdr3_aa: CASSSPGRPEGYGYTF
cdr3_length: 16
v_call: TRBV7-9
j_call: TRBJ1-2

cdr3_aa: CASSWDRGNYGYTF
cdr3_length: 14
v_call: TRBV5-1
j_call: TRBJ1-2

cdr3_aa: CASSLGGSETQYF
cdr3_length: 13
v_call: TRBV5-1
j_call: TRBJ2-5

cdr3_aa: CAISESRNSGGPRETQYF
cdr3_length: 18
v_call: TRBV10-3
j_call: TRBJ2-5

cdr3_aa: CASSEGGTTEAFF
cdr3_length: 13
v_call: TRBV25-1
j_call: TRBJ1-1

cdr3_aa: CASSDSNGSPADGYTF
cdr3_length: 16
v_call: TRBV6-4
j_call: TRBJ1-2

cdr3_aa: CSVEGVAGESADNEQFF
cdr3_length: 17
v_call: TRBV29-1
j_call: TRBJ2-1

cdr3_aa: CAISESEGAHEQYF
cdr3_length: 14
v_call: TRBV10-3
j_call: TRBJ2-7

cdr3_aa: CASSQDGRGASDEKLFF
cdr3_length: 17
v_call: TRBV4-2
j_call: TRBJ1-4

cdr3_aa: CASSLTNRPYGYTF
cdr3_length: 14
v_call: TRBV27
j_call: TRBJ1-2

cdr3_aa: CAYIQNNEQFF
cdr3_length: 11
v_call: TRBV20-1
j_call: TRBJ2-1

cdr3_aa: CASSLSGSGAFF
cdr3_length: 12
v_call: TRBV27
j_call: TRBJ1-1

cdr3_aa: CASSPPQGGDTEAFF
cdr3_length: 15
v_call: TRBV18
j_call: TRBJ1-1

cdr3_aa: CASSLSRSGNTIYF
cdr3_length: 14
v_call: TRBV11-1
j_call: TRBJ1-3

cdr3_aa: CASSFSGGFNYGYTF
cdr3_length: 15
v_call: TRBV11-2
j_call: TRBJ1-2

cdr3_aa: CASSQGPPGQGTQETQYF
cdr3_length: 18
v_call: TRBV5-4
j_call: TRBJ2-5

cdr3_aa: CASSDRTGANEKLFF
cdr3_length: 15
v_call: TRBV19
j_call: TRBJ1-4

cdr3_aa: CASSPGQVEQYF
cdr3_length: 12
v_call: TRBV18
j_call: TRBJ2-7

cdr3_aa: CASSIGPYNSPLHF
cdr3_length: 14
v_call: TRBV19
j_call: TRBJ1-6

cdr3_aa: CASSFSVADYTGELFF
cdr3_length: 16
v_call: TRBV27
j_call: TRBJ2-2

cdr3_aa: CASSDSVGAGELFF
cdr3_length: 14
v_call: TRBV6-4
j_call: TRBJ2-2

cdr3_aa: CASSLVRASYNEQFF
cdr3_length: 15
v_call: TRBV7-2
j_call: TRBJ2-1

cdr3_aa: CASGRVENIQYF
cdr3_length: 12
v_call: TRBV19
j_call: TRBJ2-4

cdr3_aa: CSVEDTLDTEAFF
cdr3_length: 13
v_call: TRBV29-1
j_call: TRBJ1-1

cdr3_aa: CASSHRAGELFF
cdr3_length: 12
v_call: TRBV19
j_call: TRBJ2-2

cdr3_aa: CASSLARVEGYTF
cdr3_length: 13
v_call: TRBV7-2
j_call: TRBJ1-2

cdr3_aa: CASSFGTGVGNSPLHF
cdr3_length: 16
v_call: TRBV7-9
j_call: TRBJ1-6

cdr3_aa: CASSQVDKGANVLTF
cdr3_length: 15
v_call: TRBV4-2
j_call: TRBJ2-6

cdr3_aa: CASSLAGGQGGYEQYF
cdr3_length: 16
v_call: TRBV7-8
j_call: TRBJ2-7

cdr3_aa: CASRPPGGWNTEAFF
cdr3_length: 15
v_call: TRBV19
j_call: TRBJ1-1

cdr3_aa: CASSLGTLAGINEQFF
cdr3_length: 16
v_call: TRBV5-1
j_call: TRBJ2-1

cdr3_aa: CATRLAVTDTQYF
cdr3_length: 13
v_call: TRBV6-5
j_call: TRBJ2-3

cdr3_aa: CASSNGFGGGETQYF
cdr3_length: 15
v_call: TRBV5-5
j_call: TRBJ2-5

cdr3_aa: CASSELEAEAFF
cdr3_length: 12
v_call: TRBV2
j_call: TRBJ1-1

cdr3_aa: CASSIGLVGGNYGYTF
cdr3_length: 16
v_call: TRBV19
j_call: TRBJ1-2

cdr3_aa: CASSLKGPGANVLTF
cdr3_length: 15
v_call: TRBV7-2
j_call: TRBJ2-6

cdr3_aa: CASSAGTSGGAGETQYF
cdr3_length: 17
v_call: TRBV9
j_call: TRBJ2-5

cdr3_aa: CASSRMVRDSGNTIYF
cdr3_length: 16
v_call: TRBV4-2
j_call: TRBJ1-3

cdr3_aa: CASRTPRDCSYEQYF
cdr3_length: 15
v_call: TRBV12-2
j_call: TRBJ2-7

cdr3_aa: CASEDAAANQRGYRETQYF
cdr3_length: 19
v_call: TRBV18
j_call: TRBJ2-5

cdr3_aa: CASSQPGNTDTQYF
cdr3_length: 14
v_call: TRBV10-2
j_call: TRBJ2-3

cdr3_aa: CATRFGPTRGETQYF
cdr3_length: 15
v_call: TRBV6-1
j_call: TRBJ2-5